These T cell receptor beta chains were read from a single sample in a study of shared clonotypes between healthy human individuals. The method was immunoSEQ multiplex PCR; TCRdb's version includes in-frame clones alone and lacks a portion of them. The repertoire includes about 470,000 clones, roughly 83% of them detected once, and about 13% sits in the top ten. Source material: PBMCs. These receptor sequences come from a woman in her thirties or forties in good health. Some clones in this sample may be carry-over from other donors' samples. CDR3s include the opening cysteine and the closing phenylalanine or tryptophan.

v_gene | CDR3aa
TRBV7-6 | CASSLAFSTSGSSKFF
TRBV28 | CASSKHGLGNIQYF
TRBV6-5 | CASSPDRGTYEQYF
TRBV5-1 | CASTEGADKYTDTQYF
TRBV5-4 | CASSVDSLYEQYF
TRBV30 | CAWSGQGNQPQHF
TRBV7-2 | CASSWDGLSTDTQYF
TRBV15 | CATARTSDTDTQYF
TRBV5-1 | CASREGSNTEAFF
TRBV7-9 | CASSSSGEQFF
TRBV30 | CAWSPEARGYTF
TRBV12-5 | CASGLVLVYRGRDQAKNIQYF
TRBV28 | CASSLWSRRVTEAFF
TRBV7-2 | CASSKERGRTDTQYF
TRBV10-2 | CASTLGGNTEAFF
TRBV5-1 | CASSLEVSGIGNEQFF
TRBV5-1 | CASSFQGNYGYTF
TRBV5-8 | CASRQAVQPQHF
TRBV7-2 | CASSLRAELYGYTF
TRBV12-5 | CASGLVAFQVGGDKNSYEQYF
TRBV23-1 | CASSQMVAGDYGYTF
TRBV11-2 | CASSPGTGFYEQYF
TRBV5-1 | CASSSRVGANTEAFF
TRBV7-9 | CASSSRRWGLTETQYF
TRBV11-2 | CASSPTLGGDQPQHF
TRBV5-1 | CASSPYTNTGELFF
TRBV28 | CASSLYPGYGNTIYF
TRBV7-3 | CASSLGGKNTEAFF
TRBV4-3 | CASSPIHGNTEAFF
TRBV27 | CASSFGGLKQYF
TRBV28 | CASSLITGRRRPEAFF
TRBV5-1 | CASSLGVDGRQETQYF
TRBV19 | CASSIVAPGEGQPQHF
TRBV28 | CASSLFGGQYYEQYF
TRBV11-3 | CASSAQGWDTYGYTF
TRBV14 | CASSQDVSGRNIQYF
TRBV14 | CASSKRRTGSGELFF
TRBV11-2 | CASSSSTDPTLTYEQYF
TRBV5-1 | CASSLRPGEGRGTEAFF
TRBV7-9 | CASSPTRGEKLFF
TRBV11-2 | CASSLDPYSNQPQHF